The rows below give T cell receptor beta chains drawn from one sample of a study of blood T cell repertoires in COVID-19. Repertoires were generated with immunoSEQ multiplex PCR, while TCRdb's copy carries only in-frame clones and drops some. The sample shows approximately 220,000 clones, around four fifths of them seen only once. Sequencing input: PBMCs or T cells enriched from blood (not recorded which). The receptors here all came from a woman in her forties or fifties who had been exposed to COVID-19. Each CDR3 is given with its conserved first and last residue. D genes are given only for firm matches. Some rows mark clone size as missing; the rest say once, few, many or name a class of expanded clone.

CDR3nt	CDR3aa	abundance	d_gene	v_gene	j_gene
TGTGCCAGCAGTTATACCGGGACAGGGGAATCCGGCTACACCTTC	CASSYTGTGESGYTF	many	TRBD1	TRBV6-5	TRBJ1-2
TGTGCCAGCAGCCAGACGCGGGATACGCAGTATTTT	CASSQTRDTQYF	.	.	TRBV16	TRBJ2-3
TGTGCCAGTAGGTTTCTCTGCGAGCAGTACTTC	CASRFLCEQYF	.	.	TRBV19	TRBJ2-7
TGTGCCAGCAGCCCTGGAGGTTTGGGGGGAAACATTCAGTACTTC	CASSPGGLGGNIQYF	.	.	TRBV11-2	TRBJ2-4
TGTGCCAGTTGGGGGGAGAGGCAGTTTACCTTC	CASWGERQFTF	.	.	TRBV9	TRBJ1-2
TGTGCCAGCAGTGACCTCGCGGGACAGATGCCTTACACCTTC	CASSDLAGQMPYTF	.	TRBD1	TRBV6-4	TRBJ1-2
TGCGCCAGCAGCCGACAGGGCGATGTTTTTGGTCAGCCCCAGCATTTT	CASSRQGDVFGQPQHF	.	TRBD1	TRBV4-1	TRBJ1-5
TGTGCCAGCAGCTTAGAGGCTAGCGGGGGGACCGAGCAGTACTTC	CASSLEASGGTEQYF	.	TRBD2	TRBV7-2	TRBJ2-7
TGTGCCAGCAGCCTGGGTATAGCGGGGAATCGCGATACGCAGTATTTT	CASSLGIAGNRDTQYF	.	TRBD2	TRBV3-1/TRBV3-2	TRBJ2-3
TGTGCCAGCAGCTTAGCTCTTTCTAGCGGGAGGCAGTATTTT	CASSLALSSGRQYF	.	TRBD2	TRBV7-9	TRBJ2-3
TGCGCCAGCAGCAGGGGGTACAACCGTGATACGCAGTATTTT	CASSRGYNRDTQYF	.	.	TRBV4-1	TRBJ2-3
TGCGCCAGCAGCTTGGGGCTGACGGGCTACGAGCAGTACTTC	CASSLGLTGYEQYF	.	.	TRBV5-1	TRBJ2-7
TGTGCCAGCAGTTTATGGGTAGGAGAGCCCCAGCATTTT	CASSLWVGEPQHF	.	.	TRBV27	TRBJ1-5
TGTGCCAGCAGATTGGGAGGGAATGGTGAAGCTTTCTTT	CASRLGGNGEAFF	.	.	TRBV5-5	TRBJ1-1
TGTGCCAGCAGCTTGGTAGCGGGGCTACCCTACGAGCAGTACTTC	CASSLVAGLPYEQYF	.	TRBD2	TRBV11-2	TRBJ2-7
TGTGCCAGCAGTTCAATCATCAGGGGAGAGACCCAGTACTTC	CASSSIIRGETQYF	.	.	TRBV27	TRBJ2-5
TGCGCCAGCAGCCCCGTAGGGGGGGCGGGGGAAGCTTTCTTT	CASSPVGGAGEAFF	.	.	TRBV4-3	TRBJ1-1
TGTGCCAGTAGTATAGGCGGAGGGGTAGAGACCCAGTACTTC	CASSIGGGVETQYF	.	.	TRBV19	TRBJ2-5
TGCAGCGTTGGGGGGGGCCCTCCTCGCGGGAATGAGCAGTTCTTC	CSVGGGPPRGNEQFF	.	.	TRBV29-1	TRBJ2-1
TGTGCCAGCAGCGTAGCCCAGACGCGGGGGGGCGCTGATACGCAGTATTTT	CASSVAQTRGGADTQYF	.	TRBD2	TRBV9	TRBJ2-3
TGCACCAGCAGCATCCGGGACAGGGGCTACGAGCAGTACTTC	CTSSIRDRGYEQYF	.	.	TRBV1	TRBJ2-7
TGTGCCATCCTGGGGACAGGGCCTGCTAACTATGGCTACACCTTC	CAILGTGPANYGYTF	.	TRBD1	TRBV10-3	TRBJ1-2
TGTGCCAGCATTTCCAGCTATGGCTACACCTTC	CASISSYGYTF	few	.	TRBV2	TRBJ1-2
TGTGCCAGCAGTGCGGGACAGGGCCGGGAAAAACTGTTTTTT	CASSAGQGREKLFF	.	TRBD1	TRBV2	TRBJ1-4
TGTGCCAGCAGTAATCCCGGGGTCTACATGAACACTGAAGCTTTCTTT	CASSNPGVYMNTEAFF	.	.	TRBV28	TRBJ1-1